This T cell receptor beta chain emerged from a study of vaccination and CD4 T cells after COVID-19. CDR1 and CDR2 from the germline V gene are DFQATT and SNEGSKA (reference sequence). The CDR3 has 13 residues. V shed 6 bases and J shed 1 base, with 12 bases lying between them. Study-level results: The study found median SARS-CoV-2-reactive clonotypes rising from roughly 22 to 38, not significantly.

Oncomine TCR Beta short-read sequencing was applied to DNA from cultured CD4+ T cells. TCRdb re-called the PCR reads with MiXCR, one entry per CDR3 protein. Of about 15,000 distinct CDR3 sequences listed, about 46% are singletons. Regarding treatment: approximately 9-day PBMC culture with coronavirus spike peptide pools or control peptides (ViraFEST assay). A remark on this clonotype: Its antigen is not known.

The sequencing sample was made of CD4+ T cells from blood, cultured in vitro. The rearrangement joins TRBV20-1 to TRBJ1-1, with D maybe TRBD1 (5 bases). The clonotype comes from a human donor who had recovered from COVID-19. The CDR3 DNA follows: TGCAGTGCACCCCGCACAGGGAACACTGAAGCTTTCTTT. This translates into CSAPRTGNTEAFF.